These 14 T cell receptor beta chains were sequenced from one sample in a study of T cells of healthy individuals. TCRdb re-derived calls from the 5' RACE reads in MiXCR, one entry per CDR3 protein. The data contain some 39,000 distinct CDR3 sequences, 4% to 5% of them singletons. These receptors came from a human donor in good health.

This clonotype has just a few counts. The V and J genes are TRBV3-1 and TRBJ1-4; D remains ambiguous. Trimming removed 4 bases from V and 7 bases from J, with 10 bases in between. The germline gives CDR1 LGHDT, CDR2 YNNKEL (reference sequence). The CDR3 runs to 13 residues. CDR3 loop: CASSPTLTEKLFF. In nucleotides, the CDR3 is TGTGCCAGCAGCCCTACCTTGACTGAAAAACTGTTTTTT.

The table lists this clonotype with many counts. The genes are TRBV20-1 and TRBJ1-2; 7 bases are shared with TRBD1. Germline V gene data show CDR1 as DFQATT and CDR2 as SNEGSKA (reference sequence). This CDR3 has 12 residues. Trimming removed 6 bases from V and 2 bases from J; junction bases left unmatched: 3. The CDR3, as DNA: TGCAGTGCCAGGGGGGAAAACTATGGCTACACCTTC. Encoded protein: CSARGENYGYTF.

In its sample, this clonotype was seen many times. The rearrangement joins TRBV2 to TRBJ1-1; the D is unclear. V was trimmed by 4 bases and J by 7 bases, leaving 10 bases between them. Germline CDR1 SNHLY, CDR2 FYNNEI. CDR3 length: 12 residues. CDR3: CASSVLRDEAFF. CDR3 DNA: TGTGCCAGCAGTGTATTAAGGGATGAAGCTTTCTTT.

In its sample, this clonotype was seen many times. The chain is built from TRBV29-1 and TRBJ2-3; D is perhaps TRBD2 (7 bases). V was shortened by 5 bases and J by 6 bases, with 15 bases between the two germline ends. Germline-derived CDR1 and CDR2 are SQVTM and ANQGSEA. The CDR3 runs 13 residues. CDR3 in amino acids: CSVTEGGGDTQYF. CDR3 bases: TGCAGCGTTACGGAAGGGGGGGGTGATACGCAGTATTTT.

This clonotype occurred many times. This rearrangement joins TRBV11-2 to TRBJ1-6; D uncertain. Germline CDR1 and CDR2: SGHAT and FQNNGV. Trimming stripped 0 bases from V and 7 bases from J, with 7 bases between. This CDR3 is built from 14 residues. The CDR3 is CASSLDFPNSPLHF. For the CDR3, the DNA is TGTGCCAGCAGCTTAGATTTCCCCAATTCACCCCTCCACTTT.

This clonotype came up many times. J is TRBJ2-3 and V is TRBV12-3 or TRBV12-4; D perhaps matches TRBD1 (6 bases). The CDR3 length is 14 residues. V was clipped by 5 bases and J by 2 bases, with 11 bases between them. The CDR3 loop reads CASSKQGLTDTQYF. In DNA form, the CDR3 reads TGTGCCAGCAGTAAACAGGGCCTCACAGATACGCAGTATTTT.

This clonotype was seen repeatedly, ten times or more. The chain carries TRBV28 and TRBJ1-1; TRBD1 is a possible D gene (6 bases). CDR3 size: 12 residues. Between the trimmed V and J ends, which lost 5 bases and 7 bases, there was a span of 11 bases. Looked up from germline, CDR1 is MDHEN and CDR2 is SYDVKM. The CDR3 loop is CASSRTGNEAFF. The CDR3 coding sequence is TGTGCCAGCAGTCGAACAGGGAATGAAGCTTTCTTT.

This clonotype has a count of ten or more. CDR3 sequence (DNA): TGCGCCAGCAGCTTCGGGGAGGTATTTGAAGCTTTCTTT. Its translation is CASSFGEVFEAFF. This chain uses TRBV5-1 with TRBJ1-1; no clear D gene. The CDR3 is made up of 13 amino acids. V lost 2 bases, J lost 7 bases, and 12 bases lay in between. Germline V lookup: CDR1 SGHRS, CDR2 YFSETQ.

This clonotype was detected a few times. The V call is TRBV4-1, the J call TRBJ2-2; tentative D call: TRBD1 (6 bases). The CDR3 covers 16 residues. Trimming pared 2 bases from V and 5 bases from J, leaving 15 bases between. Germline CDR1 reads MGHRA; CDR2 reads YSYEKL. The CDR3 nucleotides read TGCGCCAGCAGCCAATCCCCATTCAGGGGAACCGGGGAGCTGTTTTTT. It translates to CASSQSPFRGTGELFF.

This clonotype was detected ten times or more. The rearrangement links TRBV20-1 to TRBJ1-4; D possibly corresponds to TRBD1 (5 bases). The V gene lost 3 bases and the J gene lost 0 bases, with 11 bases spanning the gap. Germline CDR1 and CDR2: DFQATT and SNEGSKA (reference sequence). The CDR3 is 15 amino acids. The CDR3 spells CSASMGTTTNEKLFF. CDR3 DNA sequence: TGCAGTGCTAGCATGGGGACGACAACTAATGAAAAACTGTTTTTT.

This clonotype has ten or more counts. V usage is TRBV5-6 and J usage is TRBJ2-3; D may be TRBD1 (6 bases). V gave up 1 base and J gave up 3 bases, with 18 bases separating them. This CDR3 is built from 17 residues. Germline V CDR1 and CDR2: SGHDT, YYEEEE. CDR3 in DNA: TGTGCCAGCAGCTTGATCTGGGACACCCGGGGAACAGATACGCAGTATTTT. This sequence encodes CASSLIWDTRGTDTQYF.

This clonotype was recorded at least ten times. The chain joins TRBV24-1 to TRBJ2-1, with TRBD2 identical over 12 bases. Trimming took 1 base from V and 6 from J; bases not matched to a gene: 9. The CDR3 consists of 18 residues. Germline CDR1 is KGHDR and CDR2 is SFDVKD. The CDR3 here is CATSDLGSASGRGNEQFF. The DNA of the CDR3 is TGTGCCACCAGTGATTTAGGGTCCGCTAGCGGGAGGGGCAATGAGCAGTTCTTC.

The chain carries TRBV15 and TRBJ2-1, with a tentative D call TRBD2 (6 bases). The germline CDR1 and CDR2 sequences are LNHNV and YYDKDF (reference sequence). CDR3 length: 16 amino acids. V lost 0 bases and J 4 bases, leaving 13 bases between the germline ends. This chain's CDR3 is CATSRDRAGRYNEQFF. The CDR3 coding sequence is TGTGCCACCAGCAGAGACCGGGCGGGACGGTACAATGAGCAGTTCTTC. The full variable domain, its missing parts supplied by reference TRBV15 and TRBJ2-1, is DAMVIQNPRYQVTQFGKPVTLSCSQTLNHNVMYWYQQKSSQAPKLLFHYYDKDFNNEADTPDNFQSRRPNTSFCFLDIRSPGLGDTAMYLCATSRDRAGRYNEQFFGPGTRLTVL.

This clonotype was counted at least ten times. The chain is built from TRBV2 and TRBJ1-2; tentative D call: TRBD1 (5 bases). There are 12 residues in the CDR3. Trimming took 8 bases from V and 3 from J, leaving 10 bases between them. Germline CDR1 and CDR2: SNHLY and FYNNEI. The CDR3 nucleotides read TGTGCCAGCGGGAGAGGGGACTATGGCTACACCTTC. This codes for CASGRGDYGYTF.